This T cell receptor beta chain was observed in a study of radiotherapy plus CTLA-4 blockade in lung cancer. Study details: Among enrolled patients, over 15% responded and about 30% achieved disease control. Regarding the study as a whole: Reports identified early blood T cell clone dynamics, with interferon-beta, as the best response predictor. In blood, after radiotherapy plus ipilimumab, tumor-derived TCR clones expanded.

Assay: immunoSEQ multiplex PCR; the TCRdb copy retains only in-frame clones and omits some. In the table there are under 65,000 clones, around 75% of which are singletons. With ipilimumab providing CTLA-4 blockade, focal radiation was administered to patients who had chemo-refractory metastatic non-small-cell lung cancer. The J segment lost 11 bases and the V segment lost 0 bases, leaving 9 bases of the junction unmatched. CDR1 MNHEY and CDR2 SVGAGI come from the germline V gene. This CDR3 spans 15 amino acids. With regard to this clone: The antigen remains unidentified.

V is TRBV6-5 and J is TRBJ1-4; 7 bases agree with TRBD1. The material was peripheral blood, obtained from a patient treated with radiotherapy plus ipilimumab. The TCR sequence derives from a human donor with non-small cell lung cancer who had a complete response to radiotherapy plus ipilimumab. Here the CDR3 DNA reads TGTGCCAGCAGTTACTCCCATACAGGGGAGTACAAACTGTTTTTT. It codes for CASSYSHTGEYKLFF.